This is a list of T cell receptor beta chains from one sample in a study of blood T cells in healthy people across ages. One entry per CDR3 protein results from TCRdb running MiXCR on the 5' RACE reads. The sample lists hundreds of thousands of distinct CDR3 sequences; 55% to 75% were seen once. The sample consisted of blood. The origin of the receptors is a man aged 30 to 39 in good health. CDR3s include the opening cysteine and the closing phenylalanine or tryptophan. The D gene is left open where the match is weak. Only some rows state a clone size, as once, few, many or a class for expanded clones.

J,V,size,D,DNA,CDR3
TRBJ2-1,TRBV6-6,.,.,TGTGCCAGCAACAACTTTCTGGGGCAGTTCTTC,CASNNFLGQFF
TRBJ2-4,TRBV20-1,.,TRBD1,TGCAGAGCAGGGGCCAGGGGGAACATTCAGTACTTC,CRAGARGNIQYF
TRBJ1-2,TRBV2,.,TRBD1,TGTGCCAGCAGTGAAGGGGGACAGGGTGGCTACACCTTC,CASSEGGQGGYTF
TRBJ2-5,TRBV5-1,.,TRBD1,TGCGCCAGCAGCCCACGACAGGGGAGCGGAGAGACCCAGTACTTC,CASSPRQGSGETQYF
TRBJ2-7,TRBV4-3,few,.,TGCGCCTTCCGTCCCTACGAGCAGTACTTC,CAFRPYEQYF
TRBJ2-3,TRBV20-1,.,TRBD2,TGCAGTGCCTCCCGCGGGGGGGACGGAGATACGCAGTATTTT,CSASRGGDGDTQYF
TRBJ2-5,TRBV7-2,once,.,TGTGCCAGCAGAACGGCGGGGGCTCAAGAGACCCAGTACTTC,CASRTAGAQETQYF
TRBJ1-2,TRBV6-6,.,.,TGTGCCAGCAGTTACCCAGGTCTCTATGGCTACACCTTC,CASSYPGLYGYTF
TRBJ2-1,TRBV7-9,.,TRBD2,TGTGCCAGCAGCTACTCGACTAGCGGGAGTCGCGATGAGCAGTTCTTC,CASSYSTSGSRDEQFF
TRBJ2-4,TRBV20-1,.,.,TGCAGTGCTAGAGAGGTTTTGGCCAAAAACATTCAGTACTTC,CSAREVLAKNIQYF
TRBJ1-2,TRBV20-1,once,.,TGCAGTGCTAGAACCTTAAGGGTAGACTATGGCTACACCTTC,CSARTLRVDYGYTF
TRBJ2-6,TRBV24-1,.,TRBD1,TGTGCCACGTCTAGACAGGGGATTTCTGGGGCCAACGTCCTGACTTTC,CATSRQGISGANVLTF
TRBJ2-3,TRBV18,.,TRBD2,TGTGCCAGCTCACCATCGGGGGGTTCTACGCAGTATTTT,CASSPSGGSTQYF
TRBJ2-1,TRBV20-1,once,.,TGCAGCCAGGGGGGAGCGAATGAGCAGTTCTTC,CSQGGANEQFF
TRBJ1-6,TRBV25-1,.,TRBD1,TGTGCCAGCAGTGGGGGACAGGGAAAGTCACCCCTCCACTTT,CASSGGQGKSPLHF
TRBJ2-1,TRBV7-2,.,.,TGTGCCAGCAGCTTAAACCCCTTAAGGCAGTTCTTC,CASSLNPLRQFF
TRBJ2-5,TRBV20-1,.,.,TGCAGTGCTAGTACCGGGACATGGGAGACCCAGTACTTC,CSASTGTWETQYF
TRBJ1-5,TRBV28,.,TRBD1,TGTGCCAGCAGCCCTTCGGGGACAGGTTATAGCAATCAGCCCCAGCATTTT,CASSPSGTGYSNQPQHF
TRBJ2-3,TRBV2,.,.,TGTGCCTTATCCTCTTCAGGAGATACGCAGTATTTT,CALSSSGDTQYF
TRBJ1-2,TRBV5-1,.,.,TGCGCCAGCAGCTTGGAGGCGGGAGACACTGGCTACACCTTC,CASSLEAGDTGYTF
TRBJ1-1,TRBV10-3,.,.,TGTGCCATCAGTGATTCTAGGAACACTGAAGCTTTCTTT,CAISDSRNTEAFF
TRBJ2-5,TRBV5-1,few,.,TGCGCCAGCAGCTGGGGGACTGAAGGGACCCAGTACTTC,CASSWGTEGTQYF
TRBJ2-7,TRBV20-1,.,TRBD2,TGCAGTGCCCCGGGAAGCGGGGGGGGAAACCAGTACTTC,CSAPGSGGGNQYF
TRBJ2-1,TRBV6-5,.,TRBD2,TGTGCCAGCAGTTACTCGACTAGCGGTTACAATGAGCAGTTCTTC,CASSYSTSGYNEQFF
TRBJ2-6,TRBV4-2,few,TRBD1,TGTGCCAGCTCGCTGGCAGGGGGTTACTCTGGGGCCAACGTCCTGACTTTC,CASSLAGGYSGANVLTF
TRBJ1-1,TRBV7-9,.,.,TGTGCCAGCAGCGCGGCCACAGGGAACACTGAAGCTTTCTTT,CASSAATGNTEAFF
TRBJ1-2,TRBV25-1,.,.,TGTGCCAGCAGTGTAACGAGCGGCTACACCTTC,CASSVTSGYTF
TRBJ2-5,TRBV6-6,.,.,TGTGCCAGCAGCCTAAGGGGGGGAAGGGAGACCCAGTACTTC,CASSLRGGRETQYF
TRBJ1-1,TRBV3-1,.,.,TGTGCCGGCAGCCAAGATGGGCGGCTGAACACTGAAGCTTTCTTT,CAGSQDGRLNTEAFF
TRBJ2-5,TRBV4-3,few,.,TGCGCCAGCAGCCAAGAAAACCCCTATAGCGGCTACAATGAGCAGTACTTC,CASSQENPYSGYNEQYF
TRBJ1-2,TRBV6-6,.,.,TGTGCCAGCAATCCCGGGACATGGGACTATGGCTACACCTTC,CASNPGTWDYGYTF
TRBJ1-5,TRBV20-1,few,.,TGCAGTACAGGGAGGCGGCACCGGCCTAATCAGCCCCAGCATTTT,CSTGRRHRPNQPQHF
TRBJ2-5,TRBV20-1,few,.,TGCAGTGCTGGAGGGCCGGTGGAGACCCAGTACTTC,CSAGGPVETQYF
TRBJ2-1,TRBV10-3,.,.,TGTGCCACCCGTGTCCTGGGAGAGCAGTTCTTC,CATRVLGEQFF
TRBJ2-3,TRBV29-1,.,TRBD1,TGCAGCGCTGCAAGAGGACAGGTCACAGATACGCAGTATTTT,CSAARGQVTDTQYF
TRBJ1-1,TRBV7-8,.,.,TGTGCCAGCAGCATCACAGAGGAAGCTTTCTTT,CASSITEEAFF
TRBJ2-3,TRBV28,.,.,TGTGCCAGCAGTTTAGGCCAGCACCGCACAGATACGCAGTATTTT,CASSLGQHRTDTQYF
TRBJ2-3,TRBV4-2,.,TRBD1,TGTGCCAGCAGCCAAGAGAGGGGACAGGGCGGAGATACGCAGTATTTT,CASSQERGQGGDTQYF
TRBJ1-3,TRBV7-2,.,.,TGTGCCAGCAGCTTAGTGGGGGGGCTGTCTGGAAACACCATATATTTT,CASSLVGGLSGNTIYF
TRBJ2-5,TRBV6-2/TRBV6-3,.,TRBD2,TGTGCCAGCAGACTCGGGGGGGGTAAAGAGACCCAGTACTTC,CASRLGGGKETQYF
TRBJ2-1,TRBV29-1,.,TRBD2,TGCAGCGTTGGTCGGACTAGCGGGAACAATGAGCAGTTCTTC,CSVGRTSGNNEQFF
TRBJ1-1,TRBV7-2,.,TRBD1,TGTGCCAGCAGCTTCGACAGGGTGAACACTGAAGCTTTCTTT,CASSFDRVNTEAFF
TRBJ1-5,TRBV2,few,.,TGTGCCAGCAGAAGGGTGAATAGCAATCAGCCCCAGCATTTT,CASRRVNSNQPQHF
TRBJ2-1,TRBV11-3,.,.,TGTGCCAGCAGCTTCCAGAGATACAATGAGCAGTTCTTC,CASSFQRYNEQFF
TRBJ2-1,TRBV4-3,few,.,TGCGCCAGCAGCCAAGAAGTGAACAATGAGCAGTTCTTC,CASSQEVNNEQFF
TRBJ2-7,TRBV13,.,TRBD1,TGTGCCAGCAGCCTTACTCCGGGACAGGGGGGATACGAGCAGTACTTC,CASSLTPGQGGYEQYF
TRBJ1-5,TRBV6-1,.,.,TGTGCCAGCAGCGCCACAGGGATTAATCAGCCCCAGCATTTT,CASSATGINQPQHF
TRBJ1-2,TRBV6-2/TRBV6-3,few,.,TGTGCCAGCAGTTACCGGCCACTGCACTATGGCTACACCTTC,CASSYRPLHYGYTF
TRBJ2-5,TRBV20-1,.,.,TGCAGTGCTAGTCTCCTCCGAGAGACCCAGTACTTC,CSASLLRETQYF
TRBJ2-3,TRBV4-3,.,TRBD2,TGCGCCAGCAGCGAGAGAGCGGGAGCGGCGGATACGCAGTATTTT,CASSERAGAADTQYF
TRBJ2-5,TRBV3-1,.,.,TGTGCCAGCAGCCAAGATCGGGGGCTGGTGAAGACCCAGTACTTC,CASSQDRGLVKTQYF
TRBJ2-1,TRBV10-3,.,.,TGTGCCATCAGTGCATTGACTAGTTCCTACAATGAACAGTTCTTC,CAISALTSSYNEQFF
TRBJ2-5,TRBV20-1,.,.,TGCAGTGCGGCCAGGCTAGCAGCACAAGAGACCCAGTACTTC,CSAARLAAQETQYF
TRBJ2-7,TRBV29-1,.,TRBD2,TGCAGCGTTGAATCGGGGGGCTCCTACGAGCAGTACTTC,CSVESGGSYEQYF
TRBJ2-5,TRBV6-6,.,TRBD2,TGTGCCAGCACCCTCAGGGAATGGGGAGGGGAGACCCAGTACTTC,CASTLREWGGETQYF
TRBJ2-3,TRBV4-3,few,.,TGCGCCAGCAGCCAAGCGGTCTTCTTCGCAGATACGCAGTATTTT,CASSQAVFFADTQYF
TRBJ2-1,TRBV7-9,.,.,TGTGCCAGCAGCCCAAGAGCGGGCACCACCTACAATGAGCAGTTCTTC,CASSPRAGTTYNEQFF
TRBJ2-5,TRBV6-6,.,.,TGTGCCAGCAGTTTCGGCCCTGGGCAAGAGACCCAGTACTTC,CASSFGPGQETQYF